A single sample gave rise to the 10 T cell receptor beta chains below, sequenced in a study of OX40 agonist ivuxolimab in advanced cancers. Sequenced by immunoSEQ multiplex PCR; TCRdb stores in-frame clones only, minus some. The sample consists of about 50,000 clones, over 90% of them appearing once. The sample consisted of CD4+ or CD8+ T cells sorted from blood, taken in a trial of the OX40 agonist ivuxolimab. These TCRs come from an adult with an advanced solid tumor such as melanoma, head and neck, liver or kidney cancer.

V gene TRBV21-1 combines with J gene TRBJ2-1; the table's D call TRBD1 went unverified against the DNA. TRBV21-1 is given as a pseudogene. This CDR3 spans 16 amino acids. CDR3 sequence: CASSVRTGTDYNEQFF. Written as DNA, the CDR3 is TGTGCCAGCAGCGTTCGGACAGGGACAGACTACAATGAGCAGTTCTTC.

The chain couples TRBV6-1 to TRBJ1-1, with a tentative D call TRBD1 (5 bases). V shed 1 base and J shed 4 bases, with 13 bases lying between them. Germline V gene data show CDR1 as MNHNS and CDR2 as SASEGT. The CDR3 is 15 residues long. The CDR3 DNA reads TGTGCCAGCAGTGAAGGAACATATCAGGGCACTGAAGCTTTCTTT. This translates into CASSEGTYQGTEAFF.

The chain has TRBV30 and TRBJ1-4; 9 positions agree with TRBD1. CDR1 is GTSNPN and CDR2 is SVGIG in the germline V gene (reference sequence). This CDR3 contains 14 residues. V shed 3 bases, J shed 8 bases, and the junction held 7 bases outside the gene matches. This CDR3 reads CAWSGDRVGEKLFF. CDR3 nucleotide sequence: TGTGCCTGGAGCGGGGACAGGGTGGGGGAAAAACTGTTTTTT.

In regard to this clone: An end of the junction differs from the germline gene, which may be a read error. This rearrangement joins TRBV6-1 to TRBJ1-1; no reliable D call. Germline-derived CDR1 and CDR2 are MNHNS and SASEGT. CDR3 length: 14 amino acids. CDR3 protein: CAGSEMNGNTEAFF. The CDR3 nucleotides are TGTGCCGGCAGTGAAATGAACGGAAACACTGAAGCTTTCTTT.

The rearrangement joins TRBV19 to TRBJ2-4; D is unclear. This CDR3 contains 13 residues. Germline V gene data show CDR1 as LNHDA and CDR2 as SQIVND (reference sequence). V shed 10 bases and J shed 4 bases, with 14 bases lying between them. CDR3 nucleotide sequence: TGTGCCACCGAAGGGTCAAGTAAAAACATTCAGTACTTC. It is translated as CATEGSSKNIQYF.

The chain couples TRBV12-5 to TRBJ2-1; 9 nucleotides match TRBD2. Germline values: CDR1 LGHNT, CDR2 FRNRAP. The CDR3 extends over 17 amino acids. J lost 8 bases, V lost 4 bases, and 15 bases had no gene match. CDR3 protein: CASGWMSGGPLDDEQFF. For the CDR3, the DNA is TGTGCTAGTGGTTGGATGAGCGGGGGGCCACTGGATGATGAGCAGTTCTTC.

The CDR3 DNA reads as TGTGCCAGCTCACCACCACAGGGCGTGAACACTGAAGCTTTCTTT. Translated: CASSPPQGVNTEAFF. This sequence joins TRBV18 and TRBJ1-1, with D possibly being TRBD1 (6 bases). The germline V gene encodes CDR1 KGHSH and CDR2 LQKENI. The length of the CDR3 is 15 residues. The V gene lost 0 bases and the J gene lost 0 bases, with 8 bases spanning the gap. The variable domain in full, with the rest retrieved from reference TRBV18 and TRBJ1-1, is NAGVMQNPRHLVRRRGQEARLRCSPMKGHSHVYWYRQLPEEGLKFMVYLQKENIIDESGMPKERFSAEFPKEGPSILRIQQVVRGDSAAYFCASSPPQGVNTEAFFGQGTRLTVV.

The chain links TRBV2 to TRBJ2-2; D is unresolved. The length of the CDR3 is 12 residues. Deletions cut 2 bases from V and 7 bases from J, with 5 bases between. The germline V gene has CDR1 SNHLY and CDR2 FYNNEI. The CDR3 DNA reads as TGTGCCAGCAGTGAATCCCTCGGGGAGCTGTTTTTT. It codes for CASSESLGELFF.

The chain uses TRBV7-8 and TRBJ2-7; maybe TRBD1 (6 bases). V lost 1 base and J 6 bases, leaving 10 bases between the germline ends. Looked up from germline, CDR1 is SGHVS and CDR2 is FQNEAQ. This CDR3 has 13 amino acids. The CDR3 protein is CASSLGQGPEQYF. The CDR3 nucleotides are TGTGCCAGCAGCTTAGGTCAGGGGCCCGAGCAGTACTTC.

The V and J genes are TRBV27 and TRBJ1-4, with D maybe TRBD1 (5 bases). The CDR3 spans 14 residues. Per the germline V gene, CDR1 is MNHEY and CDR2 is SMNVEV (reference sequence). V was pared by 2 bases and J by 6 bases, with 10 bases between. The CDR3 here is CASSLGGSDEKLFF. The DNA for the CDR3 is TGTGCCAGCAGTTTAGGGGGTAGCGATGAAAAACTGTTTTTT.